This T cell receptor (beta chain) came from a study of T-cell reconstitution after alpha-beta-depleted transplantation in children (dated by TCRdb to about 2016). With regard to the full study: The study quantitatively tracked T-cell immune reconstitution after TCRalphabeta/CD19-depleted allogeneic hematopoietic cell transplantation in children using TCR repertoire profiling. What the research found in general, with its limitations: In some patients, the high TCRbeta diversity seen at day 60 was put down to recipient T cells and intrathymic progenitors that had survived conditioning. About two months after transplant, the apparently early recovery of alphabetaT-cell counts reportedly depended on just several hundred clones that had expanded rapidly and came from non-depleted graft cells. Over the following months the frequencies of hyperexpanded clones went down, and after one year T-cell counts and TCRbeta diversity were mostly credited to newly produced T cells.

In the paper's terms, the treatment or condition label means: allogeneic hematopoietic cell transplantation with graft depleted of TCRalphabeta T cells and CD19 B cells. Transplant recipients were children who received TCRalphabeta/CD19-depleted allogeneic hematopoietic cell grafts. With regard to this clonotype: There is no known antigen for this receptor. The germline gene is not matched at one end of the junction; a read error may be the cause.

The library was produced with PCR. The instrument was an Illumina HiSeq 2500. Molecular barcoding was employed in the preparation of TCR libraries, with unique molecular identifiers being used to normalize TCRbeta repertoire quantification. In TCRdb, the public reads were trimmed at Q25 with fastp and aligned with MiXCR, with productive beta chains retained. Every distinct CDR3 protein forms one entry, paired with its most common genes and DNA. The sample includes about 230,000 distinct CDR3 sequences, with around 9.9% observed a single time. Roughly 30% of the sample lies in the top ten. From the cysteine up to the phenylalanine, the CDR3 has a length of 11 residues. CDR3 DNA is the only sequence kept; it has 33 bases, read in frame from the first base. Sequences SGHRS (CDR1) and YFSETQ (CDR2) are obtained from the germline V gene.

This TCR derives from a child in the first two years of life with acute myeloid leukemia, due to receive a stem cell transplant. Rearrangement joined TRBV5-1 to TRBJ2-7; the D gene assignment is ambiguous. The input for sequencing was PBMCs, taken before TCRalphabeta/CD19-depleted stem cell transplant. The CDR3 loop reads CASSLAGEQCF. The DNA sequence reads TGCGCCAGCAGCTTAGCAGGCGAGCAGTGCTTC.